A single count supports the clone carrying this T cell receptor (beta chain). The entry originates in a study of blood T cell repertoires in COVID-19. Study in general: Sources were T cells, B-cell-depleted T cells, or PBMCs; the material itself was cDNA or gDNA.

Authors' analysis steps: Nucleated cell counts were estimated from reference gene primer amplification. Only in-frame clones appear in the TCRdb table, and some are missing; sequencing was by immunoSEQ multiplex PCR. V, J and clone size are those of that table, while D and trimming were read from the DNA. The sample carries about 150,000 clones, around 90% recorded once. V shed 4 bases, J shed 4 bases, and the junction held 6 bases outside the gene matches. The CDR3 length is 15 residues. The germline V gene encodes CDR1 SGHNT and CDR2 YYREEE (reference sequence). This TCR was sampled from a woman aged 55-69 years with active or convalescent COVID-19. The specimen sequenced was peripheral blood. The chain employs TRBV5-4 and TRBJ2-7; 12 positions match TRBD1. This CDR3 is CASSPRDRGQYEQYF. CDR3 bases: TGTGCCAGCAGCCCCCGGGACAGGGGGCAATACGAGCAGTACTTC.